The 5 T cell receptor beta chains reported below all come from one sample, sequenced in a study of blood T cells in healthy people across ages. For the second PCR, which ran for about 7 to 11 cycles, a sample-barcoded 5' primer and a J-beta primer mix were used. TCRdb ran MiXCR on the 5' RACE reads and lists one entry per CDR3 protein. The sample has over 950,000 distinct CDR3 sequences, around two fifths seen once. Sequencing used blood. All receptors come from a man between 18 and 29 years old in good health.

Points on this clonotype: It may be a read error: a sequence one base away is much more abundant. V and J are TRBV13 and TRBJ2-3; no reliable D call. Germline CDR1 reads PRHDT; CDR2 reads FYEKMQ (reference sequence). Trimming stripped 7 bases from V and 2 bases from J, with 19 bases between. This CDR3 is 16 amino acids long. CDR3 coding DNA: TGTGCCAGCAAATCTCCCGGAGTGGAGCACACAGATACGCAGTATTTT. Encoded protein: CASKSPGVEHTDTQYF.

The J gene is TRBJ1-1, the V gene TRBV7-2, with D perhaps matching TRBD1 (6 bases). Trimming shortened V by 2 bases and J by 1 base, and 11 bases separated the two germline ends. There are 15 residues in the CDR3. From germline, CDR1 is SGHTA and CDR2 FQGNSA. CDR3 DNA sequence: TGTGCCAGCAGCTTATCTCCGGGACAGAACACTGAAGCTTTCTTT. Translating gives CASSLSPGQNTEAFF.

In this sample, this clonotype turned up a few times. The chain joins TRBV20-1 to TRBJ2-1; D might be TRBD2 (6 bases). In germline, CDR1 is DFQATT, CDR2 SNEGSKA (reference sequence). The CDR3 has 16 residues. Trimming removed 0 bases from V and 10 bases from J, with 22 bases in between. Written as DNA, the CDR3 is TGCAGTGCTAGAGATACGGGCAGGTCGCGGGACTGGGAGCAGTTCTTC. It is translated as CSARDTGRSRDWEQFF.

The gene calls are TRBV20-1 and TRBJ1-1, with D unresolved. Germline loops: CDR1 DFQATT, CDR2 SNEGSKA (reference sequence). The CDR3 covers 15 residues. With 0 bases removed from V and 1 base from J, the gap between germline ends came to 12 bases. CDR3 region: CSAREREVGNTEAFF. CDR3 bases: TGCAGTGCTAGAGAGAGGGAGGTGGGGAACACTGAAGCTTTCTTT.

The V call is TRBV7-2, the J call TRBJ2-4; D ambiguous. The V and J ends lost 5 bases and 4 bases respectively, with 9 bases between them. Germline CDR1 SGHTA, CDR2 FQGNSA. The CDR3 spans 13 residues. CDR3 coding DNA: TGTGCCAGCAGCCCCTCTATTAAAAACATTCAGTACTTC. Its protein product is CASSPSIKNIQYF. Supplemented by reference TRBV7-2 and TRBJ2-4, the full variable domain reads GAGVSQSPSNKVTEKGKDVELRCDPISGHTALYWYRQSLGQGLEFLIYFQGNSAPDKSGLPSDRFSAERTGGSVSTLTIQRTQQEDSAVYLCASSPSIKNIQYFGAGTRLSVL.